What follows are 8 T cell receptor beta chains derived from one specimen sequenced in a study of T cells expressing NK-cell markers. Using the 5' RACE reads, TCRdb records one entry per CDR3 protein without DNA. Here the sample table reports 150,000 or so distinct CDR3 sequences. Source material: blood T cells: a sorted CD56 or NKG2C T cell subset, CD4+ or CD8+ T cells, or bulk PBMC T cells (not recorded which). These receptors were taken from a woman aged 50 to 65 in good health.

The chain has TRBV5-6 and TRBJ2-7; TCRdb returns TRBD1, unconfirmable since there is no DNA. Germline loops: CDR1 SGHDT, CDR2 YYEEEE. The CDR3 loop spans 12 amino acids. The CDR3 loop is CASSFWGGEQYF.

The chain couples TRBV7-9 to TRBJ1-1. The CDR3 has 15 residues. Germline V gene lookup returns CDR1 SEHNR and CDR2 FQNEAQ (reference sequence). The CDR3 is CASSFWAEMNTEAFF.

The rearrangement uses TRBV6-5 and TRBJ2-4; TCRdb proposes TRBD2, but this gene call is untestable without DNA. CDR3 length: 15 amino acids. From germline, CDR1 is MNHEY and CDR2 SVGAGI. The CDR3 is CASSLAGGPGNIQYF.

The chain carries TRBV13 and TRBJ2-7; TCRdb's assignment of TRBD1 cannot be checked, as there is no DNA. The germline V gene has CDR1 PRHDT and CDR2 FYEKMQ (reference sequence). The length of the CDR3 is 16 residues. CDR3 amino acids: CASSFLPGQGANEQYF.

This chain connects TRBV12-5 to TRBJ2-1; TCRdb selects TRBD1, and the lack of DNA leaves this call unchecked. This CDR3 contains 12 residues. CDR1 LGHNT and CDR2 FRNRAP come from the germline V gene. CDR3 amino acids: CASRPSGDEQFF.

The chain links TRBV19 to TRBJ2-7. From germline, CDR1 is LNHDA and CDR2 SQIVND (reference sequence). This CDR3 is 13 amino acids long. This CDR3 is CASSIGSGREQYF.

This chain connects TRBV4-1 to TRBJ1-1. CDR3 length: 14 amino acids. Germline V gene lookup returns CDR1 MGHRA and CDR2 YSYEKL. CDR3 in amino acids: CASSQAPVTPEAFF.

V gene TRBV12-3 or TRBV12-4 combines with J gene TRBJ2-5; with no DNA, the TCRdb D assignment of TRBD1 cannot be verified. The CDR3 consists of 15 residues. The CDR3 is CASSSATGGLETQYF.